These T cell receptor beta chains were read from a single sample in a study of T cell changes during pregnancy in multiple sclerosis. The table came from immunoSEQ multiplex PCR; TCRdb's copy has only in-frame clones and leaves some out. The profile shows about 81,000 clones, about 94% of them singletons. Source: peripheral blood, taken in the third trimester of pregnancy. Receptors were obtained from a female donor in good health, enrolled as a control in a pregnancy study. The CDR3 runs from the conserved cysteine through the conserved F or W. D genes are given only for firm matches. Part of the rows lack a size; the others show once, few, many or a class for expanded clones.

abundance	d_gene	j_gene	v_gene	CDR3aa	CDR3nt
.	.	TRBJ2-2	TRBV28	CASSLGGAGELFF	TGTGCCAGCAGTTTAGGGGGCGCCGGGGAGCTGTTTTTT
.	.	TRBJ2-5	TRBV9	CASSVVGAVGETQYF	TGTGCCAGCAGCGTAGTGGGGGCTGTGGGAGAGACCCAGTACTTC
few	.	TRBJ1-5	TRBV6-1	CASSEGDKGSQPQHF	TGTGCCAGCAGTGAAGGGGACAAGGGGAGTCAGCCCCAGCATTTT
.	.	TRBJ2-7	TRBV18	CASSPDNGHSYEQYF	TGTGCCAGCTCACCAGATAACGGACATTCCTACGAGCAGTACTTC
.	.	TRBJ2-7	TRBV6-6	CASSSQGISYEQYF	TGTGCCAGCAGTTCTCAGGGAATCTCCTACGAGCAGTACTTC
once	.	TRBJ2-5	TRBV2	CASKRTEEETQYF	TGTGCCAGCAAAAGGACAGAGGAGGAGACCCAGTACTTC
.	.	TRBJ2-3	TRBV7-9	CASSLVGVTDTQYF	TGTGCCAGCAGCTTAGTCGGGGTTACAGATACGCAGTATTTT
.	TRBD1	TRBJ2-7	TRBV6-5	CASSYAGTAYYEQYF	TGTGCCAGCAGTTACGCCGGGACAGCCTATTACGAGCAGTACTTC
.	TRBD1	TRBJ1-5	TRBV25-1	CASSAEGALWPQHF	TGTGCCAGCAGTGCCGAGGGGGCCCTATGGCCCCAGCATTTT
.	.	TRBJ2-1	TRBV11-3	CASSDRYNEQFF	TGTGCCAGCAGCGACAGGTACAATGAGCAGTTCTTC
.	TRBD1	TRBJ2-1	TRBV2	CASSDFGTGVNEQFF	TGTGCCAGCAGTGATTTCGGGACAGGGGTCAATGAGCAGTTCTTC
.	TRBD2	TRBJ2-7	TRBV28	CASSLPPGLAGVVTGREQYF	TGTGCCAGCAGTTTGCCCCCGGGACTAGCGGGAGTAGTGACGGGCCGCGAGCAGTACTTC
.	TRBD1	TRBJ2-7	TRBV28	CASSLGTGTYEQYF	TGTGCCAGCAGTTTGGGGACAGGGACCTACGAGCAGTACTTC
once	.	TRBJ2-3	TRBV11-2	CASSFKGRGTQYF	TGTGCCAGCAGCTTCAAGGGTAGGGGTACGCAGTATTTT
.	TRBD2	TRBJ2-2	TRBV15	CATSRDTSGGTGELFF	TGTGCCACCAGCAGAGATACAAGCGGGGGGACCGGGGAGCTGTTTTTT
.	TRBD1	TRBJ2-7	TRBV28	CASSSDRAQGGEQYF	TGTGCCAGCAGTTCGGACAGGGCCCAAGGGGGCGAGCAGTACTTC
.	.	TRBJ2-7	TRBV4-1	CASSQVKDSSYEQYF	TGCGCCAGCAGCCAAGTCAAGGACAGCTCCTACGAGCAGTACTTC
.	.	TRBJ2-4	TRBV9	CASSDGWGAKNIQYF	TGTGCCAGCAGCGACGGCTGGGGCGCCAAAAACATTCAGTACTTC
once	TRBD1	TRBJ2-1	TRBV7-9	CASSFGTVMNEQFF	TGTGCCAGCAGCTTCGGGACAGTGATGAATGAGCAGTTCTTC
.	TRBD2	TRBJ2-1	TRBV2	CATTGTRTSNEQFF	TGTGCCACCACTGGGACTAGGACGTCAAATGAGCAGTTCTTC
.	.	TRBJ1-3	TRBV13	CASSLEGLTSGNTIYF	TGTGCCAGCAGCTTAGAGGGGTTAACCTCTGGAAACACCATATATTTT
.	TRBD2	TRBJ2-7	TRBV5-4	CASSLGASGTREQYF	TGTGCCAGCAGCTTGGGAGCTAGCGGGACTAGGGAGCAGTACTTC
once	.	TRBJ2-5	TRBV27	CASSPLGAGETQYF	TGTGCCAGCAGTCCACTAGGAGCAGGAGAGACCCAGTACTTC
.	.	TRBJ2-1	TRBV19	CASSIVVSYNEQFF	TGTGCCAGTAGTATAGTCGTCTCTTACAATGAGCAGTTCTTC
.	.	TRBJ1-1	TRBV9	CASSVGRRTEAFF	TGTGCCAGCAGCGTAGGAAGGCGGACTGAAGCTTTCTTT
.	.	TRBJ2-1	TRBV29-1	CSVVNSRKGNEQFF	TGCAGCGTTGTAAATTCGCGTAAGGGGAATGAGCAGTTCTTC
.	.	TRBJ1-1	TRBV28	CASSSAGALGSTEAFF	TGTGCCAGCAGTTCAGCTGGGGCCTTAGGCTCCACTGAAGCTTTCTTT
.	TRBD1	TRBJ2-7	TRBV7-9	CASSTGQGPPWEQYF	TGTGCCAGCAGCACAGGACAGGGGCCTCCCTGGGAGCAGTACTTC
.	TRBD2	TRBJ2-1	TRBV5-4	CASSRPSGGRNEQFF	TGTGCCAGCAGCCGTCCTAGCGGCGGGAGGAATGAGCAGTTCTTC
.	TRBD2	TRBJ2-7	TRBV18	CASSTLLAGDEQYF	TGTGCCAGTTCAACCCTTCTAGCGGGAGACGAGCAGTACTTC
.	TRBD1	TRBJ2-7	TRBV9	CASSGDSYEQYF	TGTGCCAGCAGCGGGGACAGCTACGAGCAGTACTTC
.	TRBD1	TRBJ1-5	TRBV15	CATSRVFGQGRDQPQHF	TGTGCCACCAGCAGAGTTTTTGGACAGGGAAGGGATCAGCCCCAGCATTTT
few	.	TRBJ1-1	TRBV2	CASRGGGTEAFF	TGTGCCAGCAGGGGGGGAGGCACTGAAGCTTTCTTT
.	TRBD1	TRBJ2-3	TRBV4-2	CASSQLDRAGDTQYF	TGTGCCAGCAGCCAACTGGACAGGGCGGGGGATACGCAGTATTTT